The present T cell receptor beta chain was sequenced within a study of blood T cell repertoires in COVID-19. Study information: The United States, Italy and Spain were the sources of the acute and convalescent COVID-19 samples.

In the authors' methods: Reference gene primers were amplified, and this amplification served to estimate nucleated cell counts. Repertoires were generated with immunoSEQ multiplex PCR, while TCRdb's copy carries only in-frame clones and drops some. V and J calls and clone size follow that table, whereas D and trimming were derived from the DNA. Found here are about 46,000 clones, around four fifths of them singletons; the top ten hold roughly 6.2%. The CDR3 totals 13 residues. CDR1 and CDR2 (germline): MNHNY, SVGAGI (reference sequence). Trimming took 2 bases from V and 6 from J, leaving 5 bases between them.

The chain links TRBV6-6 to TRBJ1-6, with no clear D. The source material was peripheral blood. This TCR came from a woman of 80 years or more with acute or convalescent COVID-19. The CDR3 region is CASSYDSNSPLHF. The CDR3 DNA follows: TGTGCCAGCAGTTACGACTCTAATTCACCCCTCCACTTT.